Below, 27 T cell receptor beta chains from the same sample are listed, as sequenced in a study of beta chain features in type 1 diabetes. cDNA synthesis used the whole RNA isolate, giving expressed TCRB sequences. Using immunoSEQ multiplex PCR, the repertoire was profiled, and TCRdb retains in-frame clones only, with some absent. The sample has over 700,000 clones, roughly a sixth seen once. The sequencing input was naive CD4+ T cells from blood. These receptors were obtained from a woman between 18 and 30 years old in good health.

This clone has just a few counts. V and J are TRBV6-6 and TRBJ2-7; D might be TRBD1 (6 bases). Trimming stripped 2 bases from V and 5 bases from J, with 13 bases between. Germline lookup yields CDR1 MNHNY and CDR2 SVGAGI (reference sequence). The CDR3 consists of 14 residues. CDR3 in amino acids: CASSYQGLPNEQYF. CDR3 coding DNA: TGTGCCAGCAGTTACCAGGGGCTTCCCAACGAGCAGTACTTC.

This rearrangement joins TRBV2 to TRBJ1-5; weak D call: TRBD1 (6 bases). Germline CDR1 reads SNHLY; CDR2 reads FYNNEI. The CDR3 spans 14 residues. V was trimmed by 7 bases and J by 6 bases, leaving 16 bases between them. The CDR3 is CASTQGGFFQPQHF. The CDR3 region has the DNA TGTGCCAGCACCCAAGGGGGGTTCTTTCAGCCCCAGCATTTT.

The chain is built from TRBV6-1 and TRBJ2-1, with 9 positions matching TRBD2. The CDR3 spans 19 residues. Germline V CDR1 and CDR2: MNHNS, SASEGT. V shed 4 bases, J shed 0 bases, and the junction held 13 bases outside the gene matches. CDR3 sequence reads: CASSASLAGSLNSYNEQFF. CDR3 nucleotide sequence: TGTGCCAGCAGTGCCTCCCTAGCGGGATCACTGAACTCCTACAATGAGCAGTTCTTC.

This clone came up a few times. The V call is TRBV7-9, the J call TRBJ2-7; TRBD1 agrees at 7 bases. V was clipped by 1 base and J by 1 base; unmatched bases: 4. This CDR3 has 15 residues. Germline lookup yields CDR1 SEHNR and CDR2 FQNEAQ (reference sequence). The CDR3 coding sequence is TGTGCCAGCAGCTTAGAGGGACAGTCTTCCTACGAGCAGTACTTC. Translating it yields CASSLEGQSSYEQYF.

This clone turned up a few times. The chain uses TRBV11-2 and TRBJ2-3, with D perhaps TRBD2 (5 bases). In germline, CDR1 is SGHAT, CDR2 FQNNGV. This CDR3 spans 15 amino acids. V lost 0 bases, J lost 1 base, and 8 bases lay in between. The CDR3 loop is CASSLDPRGTDTQYF. The DNA of the CDR3 is TGTGCCAGCAGCTTAGATCCGCGGGGCACAGATACGCAGTATTTT.

V usage is TRBV7-2 and J usage is TRBJ2-1; D gene ambiguous. V lost 5 bases and J lost 6, with 17 bases in between. The V gene's germline CDR1 is SGHTA and CDR2 FQGNSA. The CDR3 has 15 residues. The CDR3 loop reads CASSPEPLASNEQFF. In DNA, the CDR3 is TGTGCCAGCAGCCCCGAGCCGTTAGCTTCCAATGAGCAGTTCTTC.

The chain couples TRBV7-2 to TRBJ2-2, with D possibly being TRBD1 (6 bases). This CDR3 has 15 residues. Germline loops: CDR1 SGHTA, CDR2 FQGNSA. V was pared by 4 bases and J by 4 bases, with 13 bases between. In DNA form, the CDR3 reads TGTGCCAGCAGCTATGACAGGTCCAGCACCGGGGAGCTGTTTTTT. Its protein product is CASSYDRSSTGELFF.

The rearrangement uses TRBV6-1 and TRBJ2-7; D uncertain. V was clipped by 4 bases and J by 3 bases, with 10 bases between them. The CDR3 is made up of 13 amino acids. Germline CDR1 MNHNS, CDR2 SASEGT. This CDR3 reads CASSAGKNYEQYF. For the CDR3, the DNA is TGTGCCAGCAGTGCTGGGAAAAACTACGAGCAGTACTTC.

V and J are TRBV10-3 and TRBJ2-5; TRBD2 might be the D (7 bases). The CDR3 loop spans 14 amino acids. With 6 bases removed from V and 0 bases from J, the gap between germline ends came to 11 bases. In germline, CDR1 is ENHRY, CDR2 SYGVKD. In nucleotides, the CDR3 is TGTGCCATCAGCCAAGGGGGGGACCAAGAGACCCAGTACTTC. It translates to CAISQGGDQETQYF.

This clone was picked up a small number of times. The chain has TRBV28 and TRBJ1-5; maybe TRBD1 (5 bases). Per the germline V gene, CDR1 is MDHEN and CDR2 is SYDVKM. This CDR3 has 13 residues. The V gene lost 10 bases and the J gene lost 6 bases, with 16 bases spanning the gap. The CDR3: CATEGEWGQPQHF. CDR3 DNA sequence: TGTGCCACCGAAGGGGAGTGGGGTCAGCCCCAGCATTTT. The full variable domain, in which reference TRBV28 and TRBJ1-5 provide the parts outside the CDR3, is DVKVTQSSRYLVKRTGEKVFLECVQDMDHENMFWYRQDPGLGLRLIYFSYDVKMKEKGDIPEGYSVSREKKERFSLILESASTNQTSMYLCATEGEWGQPQHFGDGTRLSIL.

The J gene is TRBJ2-2, the V gene TRBV7-2; D possibly uses TRBD1 or TRBD2 (6 bases each). Trimming stripped 10 bases from V and 5 bases from J, with 20 bases between. The CDR3 is made up of 15 amino acids. Germline V gene data show CDR1 as SGHTA and CDR2 as FQGNSA. The CDR3 is CATSFGGRRTGELFF. CDR3 DNA: TGTGCCACCTCCTTTGGGGGGCGCAGGACCGGGGAGCTGTTTTTT.

On this clone itself: Other nucleotide sequences in the sample specify the same CDR3. V gene TRBV7-9 combines with J gene TRBJ2-1; D could derive from TRBD1 or TRBD2 (5 bases each). Germline V gene sequence: CDR1 SEHNR, CDR2 FQNEAQ (reference sequence). This CDR3 comprises 12 residues. The V end was cut by 2 bases, the J end by 9 bases, with 8 bases between. DNA of the CDR3: TGTGCCAGCAGCTTACTAGGGACTGAGCAGTTCTTC. This gives the protein CASSLLGTEQFF.

A few counts support this clone. The chain has TRBV11-2 and TRBJ2-7, with D possibly matching TRBD2 (6 bases). The germline gives CDR1 SGHAT, CDR2 FQNNGV. The CDR3 covers 14 residues. V dropped 0 bases and J dropped 3 bases, with 9 bases sitting between them. The CDR3 DNA follows: TGTGCCAGCAGCTTAGAGGCGGGAAACTACGAGCAGTACTTC. Its protein is CASSLEAGNYEQYF.

The chain couples TRBV6-5 to TRBJ2-7; the match to TRBD2 covers 8 bases. Germline loops: CDR1 MNHEY, CDR2 SVGAGI. V trimming: 4 bases; J trimming: 2 bases; junction bases outside the gene matches: 7. The CDR3 contains 15 residues. This chain's CDR3 is CASSSEREPPYEQYF. CDR3 coding DNA: TGTGCCAGCAGTTCTGAGCGGGAGCCCCCCTACGAGCAGTACTTC.

Only a few counts were recorded for this clone. The chain carries TRBV9 and TRBJ2-2, with D uncertain. Per the germline V gene, CDR1 is SGDLS and CDR2 is YYNGEE. This CDR3 has 14 residues. V lost 3 bases and J 6 bases, leaving 12 bases between the germline ends. The CDR3 DNA is TGTGCCAGCAGCGCAACCTCATCGGCCGGGGAGCTGTTTTTT. Its translation: CASSATSSAGELFF.

This clone was counted a few times. V gene TRBV5-1 combines with J gene TRBJ2-5; a possible D gene is TRBD1 (5 bases). This CDR3 is 14 amino acids long. CDR1 is SGHRS, CDR2 YFSETQ, per germline. V lost 4 bases and J 1 base, leaving 11 bases between the germline ends. The CDR3 nucleotides read TGCGCCAGCAGCCAAGGCCAGGGCCAAGAGACCCAGTACTTC. This codes for CASSQGQGQETQYF. Combining the CDR3 with reference TRBV5-1 and TRBJ2-5 gives the whole variable domain KAGVTQTPRYLIKTRGQQVTLSCSPISGHRSVSWYQQTPGQGLQFLFEYFSETQRNKGNFPGRFSGRQFSNSRSEMNVSTLELGDSALYLCASSQGQGQETQYFGPGTRLLVL.

The rearrangement uses TRBV6-5 and TRBJ1-5; tentative D call: TRBD1 (5 bases). This CDR3 is 15 amino acids long. V was pared by 0 bases and J by 5 bases, with 11 bases between. The germline CDR1 and CDR2 sequences are MNHEY and SVGAGI. The CDR3, as DNA: TGTGCCAGCAGTTACTCGCAGGGTGTGGATCAGCCCCAGCATTTT. Translation: CASSYSQGVDQPQHF.

Written as DNA, the CDR3 is TGCAGCGTTCTCCTCTCGTACTCCTACGAGCAGTACTTC. Protein: CSVLLSYSYEQYF. The chain recombines TRBV29-1 with TRBJ2-7, with unresolved D. Germline-derived CDR1 and CDR2 are SQVTM and ANQGSEA. The CDR3 length is 13 residues. Trimming cost V 5 bases and J 0 bases, with 11 bases left between them.

The chain employs TRBV29-1 and TRBJ2-7, with 11 nucleotides matching TRBD2. V trimming: 4 bases; J trimming: 5 bases; junction bases outside the gene matches: 7. Germline values: CDR1 SQVTM, CDR2 ANQGSEA. This CDR3 is built from 14 residues. CDR3 DNA sequence: TGCAGCGTTGTTAGCGGGAGGGCGGGTCACGAGCAGTACTTC. This gives the protein CSVVSGRAGHEQYF.

The V gene is TRBV14, the J gene TRBJ2-6; no clear D. Trimming took off 5 bases at V and 4 bases at J, with 12 bases between the two ends. Germline V gives CDR1 SGHDN, CDR2 FVKESK. The CDR3 contains 15 residues. The DNA for the CDR3 is TGTGCCAGCAGCGAGCTTAGGGCCGGGGCCAACGTCCTGACTTTC. As protein: CASSELRAGANVLTF.

This clone was counted only a few times. The J gene is TRBJ1-2, the V gene TRBV19, with D maybe TRBD1 (6 bases). Germline V gives CDR1 LNHDA, CDR2 SQIVND (reference sequence). Trimming shortened V by 9 bases and J by 0 bases, and 26 bases separated the two germline ends. The CDR3 loop spans 18 amino acids. As DNA, the CDR3 is TGTGCCAGATCAAACCCACAGGGAAACGGGCCACCTAACTATGGCTACACCTTC. This encodes CARSNPQGNGPPNYGYTF.

The chain is built from TRBV5-6 and TRBJ2-1; 7 bases align to TRBD2. CDR1 and CDR2 (germline): SGHDT, YYEEEE. V lost 5 bases and J lost 4; bases outside the gene matches: 12. The CDR3 is 16 amino acids. The CDR3 sequence is CASRASGLAAYNEQFF. In DNA form, the CDR3 reads TGTGCCAGCAGAGCAAGTGGGCTAGCGGCGTACAATGAGCAGTTCTTC.

The chain recombines TRBV19 with TRBJ1-3; D unclear. The germline gives CDR1 LNHDA, CDR2 SQIVND (reference sequence). V lost 6 bases and J 4 bases, leaving 16 bases between the germline ends. This CDR3 region has 15 residues. Here the CDR3 DNA reads TGTGCCAGTAGCGGGCTCCGGGTGCCGGGAAACACCATATATTTT. The encoded protein is CASSGLRVPGNTIYF.

This clone has just a few counts. The chain carries TRBV28 and TRBJ2-1; possibly TRBD2 for D (6 bases). The length of the CDR3 is 15 residues. Germline V CDR1 and CDR2: MDHEN, SYDVKM. With 3 bases removed from V and 10 bases from J, the gap between germline ends came to 19 bases. CDR3 DNA sequence: TGTGCCAGCAGTTTGGGCGGGGTCCCAGGATGGGAGCAGTTCTTC. Translation gives CASSLGGVPGWEQFF.

This clone was counted between two and nine times. The chain employs TRBV4-3 and TRBJ2-2, with D possibly TRBD1 on 6 matching bases. CDR3 length equals 18 residues. CDR1 is LGHNA and CDR2 is YSLEER in the germline V gene. V dropped 0 bases and J dropped 1 base, with 15 bases sitting between them. The CDR3 region has the DNA TGCGCCAGCAGCCAAGAACAGGGAAGAACCCTGAACACCGGGGAGCTGTTTTTT. Protein: CASSQEQGRTLNTGELFF.

In its sample, this clone was seen a few times. CDR3 in DNA: TGTGCCAGCAGCCAAGTCAGGGCCGACGAGCAGTACTTC. Its protein product is CASSQVRADEQYF. The V and J genes are TRBV14 and TRBJ2-7; a weak D match, TRBD1 (5 bases). Germline CDR1 SGHDN, CDR2 FVKESK. The CDR3 contains 13 residues. V gave up 1 base and J gave up 5 bases, with 9 bases separating them.

This clone turned up a few times. This chain links TRBV6-5 with TRBJ2-3; 10 nucleotides agree with TRBD1. Germline assignment: CDR1 MNHEY and CDR2 SVGAGI. This CDR3 comprises 15 residues. The ends lost 6 bases at V and 3 bases at J; junction bases unmatched: 6. CDR3 DNA sequence: TGTGCCAGCAGCCAGACAGGGGGCAGAACAGATACGCAGTATTTT. It translates to CASSQTGGRTDTQYF.